Here is one TCR beta chain with its context. No antigen is known for it. No clone much larger than this one lies a single base away; base qualities are absent. Using the deep immunoSEQ assay, multiplex PCR amplified TCR CDR3 regions from genomic DNA. Genomic DNA extracted from each cell subset was distributed evenly over all wells of several immunoSEQ 96-well plates, and each plate served as one replicate. For unsorted PBMC, around 300 ng of genomic DNA, equivalent to 25,000 to 35,000 T cell genomes, went into each replicate PCR. Genomic DNA from unsorted PBMC was sequenced over ten immunoSEQ deep assay plates. Purified libraries were measured with a Qubit 3.0 fluorometer, size-checked on a Bioanalyzer 2100, and measured again with the KAPA Library Quantification kit. Every immunoSEQ 96-well plate was sequenced on a dedicated single-read 150-cycle Illumina NextSeq 550 flow cell. As for how the authors treated the data: The immunoSEQ output contained only junctional sequences without quality scores, so filtering could not match that applied to full-length reads. To assign V/J genes and CDR3, sequences were annotated against IMGT germline references using PyIR, a Python wrapper for IgBLAST v1.9. Reads with weak V/J assignments (E-value above 1e-6), missing CDR3, stop codons, out-of-frame junctions, or ambiguous translated residues were removed. V3J clonotypes were defined as sequences sharing the same inferred V gene, J gene, and CDR3 amino acid sequence. To compute the percentage overlap between repertoires, the number of shared unique clonotypes was divided by the size of the smaller repertoire. Three approaches were used to assess repertoire richness: RTK rarefaction, the Chao1 estimator, and Recon v2.1 estimates of unobserved clonotypes. The table comes from immuneACCESS by way of TCRdb, which keeps in-frame sequences with V and J called. Part of the clones is missing from these tables; in studies checked, under half for an unresolved V gene and the rest for unknown reasons. The V and J calls and clone size are taken from that table; D and trimming were inferred from the DNA. The sample table holds fewer than 550,000 clones, of which roughly 79% were seen once. Around an eighth of the sample is taken by the ten largest.

This specimen comes from a study of shared clonotypes between healthy human individuals (dated by TCRdb to 2019 to 2021). Turning to the overall study: Three men and two women, aged 18 to 49 years, made up the cohort. To increase sequencing depth and limit assay-specific biases, different laboratories used diverse techniques to prepare libraries and sequence TCR repertoires. Leukapheresis yielded between about 0.85 and 10 billion PBMCs per donor. The study deeply sequenced blood TCR repertoires of several healthy adults to estimate repertoire size and the extent of clonotype sharing between individuals. The paper as a whole reports these results and caveats: Sampling was limited to blood, and TCR repertoires in tissue likely differ from TCR repertoires in blood. The genetic and exposure-history diversity represented was limited by the small number of donors. Pairwise subsampling led to the expectation that sequencing depth would affect the degree of clonotype sharing among donors.

Healthy HIV-negative adults with no recently reported acute infections or vaccinations were included as donors. Every donor was a Caucasian adult living in Nashville, Tennessee, USA. For unsorted samples, tens of millions of PBMCs were counted, and genomic DNA was extracted using the QIAamp DNA Blood Mini kit. Blood was obtained by leukapheresis, after which PBMCs were separated by Ficoll-Histopaque density gradient centrifugation and cryopreserved in liquid nitrogen vapor phase. What was sequenced was PBMCs. This sequence was found in a woman between 35 and 50 years old in good health. Some clones in this sample may be carry-over from other donors' samples.

The nucleotide sequence is given as TGTGCCAGCAGTAAAGGGGGGACTAGCGGGACTAATGAGCAGTTCTTC. Its protein product is CASSKGGTSGTNEQFF. The receptor chain draws on TRBV21-1 and TRBJ2-1; the table's D gene call, TRBD2, was not cross checked with the DNA. TRBV21-1 constitutes a pseudogene. Counted from cysteine to phenylalanine, this CDR3 has 16 amino acids. The sequence is cut down to CDR3 DNA, 48 bases in frame from base 1.